This TCR beta chain was recovered during a study of T cell repertoires in ileal Crohn's disease. Overall study findings and caveats: Compared with non-smokers, active smokers at surgery showed more clonal expansions. High-frequency clones were more common in sorted CD8 than CD4 cells.

CDR1 is SEHNR, CDR2 FQNEAQ, per germline (reference sequence). This CDR3 has 14 amino acids. Trimming left V 3 bases short and J 6 bases short, with 15 bases between. Clones were read by immunoSEQ multiplex PCR, and TCRdb kept only the in-frame ones, dropping some. The sample comprises about 4,000 clones, around 80% of which are singletons, and approximately 20% rests with the top ten. The sample holds a few counts of this clone. The antigen is unknown. The specimen sequenced was ileal tissue. This chain uses TRBV7-9 with TRBJ2-7; no firm D call. The source is an adult with Crohn's disease. The CDR3 spells CASSFIEALAEQYF. CDR3 sequence (DNA): TGTGCCAGCAGCTTTATAGAGGCCCTCGCCGAGCAGTACTTC.